What follows are 17 T cell receptor beta chains derived from one specimen sequenced in a study of shared clonotypes between healthy human individuals. Here immunoSEQ multiplex PCR was the method, and the copy in TCRdb shows in-frame clones only, minus some. This sample has 170,000 or so clones, with 65% to 70% found just once. The sequenced sample was memory CD4+ T cells sorted from blood. This sample's subset: CD45RA-negative fraction. These receptors all stem from a man aged 25-45 years in good health.

The gene calls are TRBV4-1 and TRBJ1-2; D unclear. V was clipped by 0 bases and J by 4 bases, with 9 bases between them. The CDR3 spans 14 residues. Germline CDR1 MGHRA, CDR2 YSYEKL. The CDR3 here is CASSQDRISYGYTF. The CDR3 nucleotides read TGCGCCAGCAGCCAAGATCGGATAAGCTATGGCTACACCTTC.

The chain combines TRBV5-6 with TRBJ1-3; 8 nucleotides match TRBD1. Germline V gene data show CDR1 as SGHDT and CDR2 as YYEEEE. The length of the CDR3 is 13 residues. Trimming took 1 base from V and 14 from J; bases not matched to a gene: 8. The CDR3, as DNA: TGTGCCAGCAGCTTGTACCGGGACAGGAAATTATATTTT. This codes for CASSLYRDRKLYF.

The CDR3: CSGAVGAGEQFF. The CDR3 coding sequence is TGCAGCGGGGCTGTTGGTGCAGGCGAGCAGTTCTTC. This rearrangement joins TRBV29-1 to TRBJ2-1; D unresolved. Trimming removed 7 bases from V and 10 bases from J, with 17 bases in between. Germline CDR1 reads SQVTM; CDR2 reads ANQGSEA. The CDR3 has 12 residues.

This chain joins TRBV11-2 and TRBJ2-7; a weak D match, TRBD2 (5 bases). V was pared by 1 base and J by 2 bases, with 12 bases between. Germline loops: CDR1 SGHAT, CDR2 FQNNGV. This CDR3 has 15 amino acids. The CDR3 coding sequence is TGTGCCAGCAGCTTAGTTACTAGTCGGACCTACGAGCAGTACTTC. Amino acids: CASSLVTSRTYEQYF.

The V call is TRBV10-3, the J call TRBJ2-6, with unresolved D. The CDR3 length is 15 residues. V lost 6 bases and J 0 bases, leaving 9 bases between the germline ends. In germline, CDR1 is ENHRY, CDR2 SYGVKD. DNA for the CDR3: TGTGCCATCAGAAATGGTCGCTCTGGGGCCAACGTCCTGACTTTC. Amino acids: CAIRNGRSGANVLTF.

As to this clone: The same CDR3 arises from other DNA sequences in this sample as well. The V and J genes are TRBV6-6 and TRBJ2-7, with D perhaps matching TRBD2 (5 bases). Germline CDR1 MNHNY, CDR2 SVGAGI (reference sequence). The V and J ends lost 4 bases and 3 bases respectively, with 10 bases between them. CDR3 length: 13 residues. The CDR3 DNA reads as TGTGCCAGCAGTTTGGGCGGAGGCTACGAGCAGTACTTC. Translated: CASSLGGGYEQYF.

The chain combines TRBV10-3 with TRBJ1-1, with TRBD1 matching over 10 bases. J gave up 4 bases and V 10 bases, and 9 bases lay outside the gene matches. Germline V CDR1 and CDR2: ENHRY, SYGVKD. This CDR3 is built from 14 residues. The CDR3 bases are TGTGCCACCGGACAGGGGGGATACGGCACTGAAGCTTTCTTT. Protein: CATGQGGYGTEAFF.

This clone came up a few times. The V and J genes are TRBV18 and TRBJ2-7, with 12 bases matching TRBD1. Germline V gene sequence: CDR1 KGHSH, CDR2 LQKENI. The CDR3 length is 13 residues. V dropped 2 bases and J dropped 12; count of bases not matched to a gene: 5. CDR3 loop: CASSPLGQGAPYF. CDR3 coding DNA: TGTGCCAGCTCACCATTGGGACAGGGGGCCCCGTACTTC.

V gene TRBV29-1 combines with J gene TRBJ1-5, with D perhaps TRBD1 (6 bases). CDR1 is SQVTM and CDR2 is ANQGSEA in the germline V gene. Trimming took 6 bases from V and 1 from J, leaving 13 bases between them. The CDR3 has 14 amino acids. CDR3 DNA: TGCAGCGTGGAGACAGGTTTGAGCAATCAGCCCCAGCATTTT. Its protein product is CSVETGLSNQPQHF.

This clone was seen a single time. The chain has TRBV27 and TRBJ2-7; D gene unclear. CDR1 and CDR2 (germline): MNHEY, SMNVEV (reference sequence). This CDR3 spans 12 amino acids. V was shortened by 6 bases and J by 7 bases, with 13 bases between the two germline ends. In DNA form, the CDR3 reads TGTGCCAGCAGCCGATACCTGGGGGAGCAGTACTTC. Amino acid sequence: CASSRYLGEQYF.

The chain couples TRBV5-1 to TRBJ2-5, with no clear D. CDR3 length: 14 amino acids. Germline V gene sequence: CDR1 SGHRS, CDR2 YFSETQ. The V end was cut by 4 bases, the J end by 2 bases, with 12 bases between. The CDR3 nucleotides are TGCGCCAGCAGCGGTCTAGGGAATCAAGAGACCCAGTACTTC. It yields the protein CASSGLGNQETQYF.

The chain links TRBV28 to TRBJ2-7; D perhaps matches TRBD2 (6 bases). Trimming shortened V by 3 bases and J by 7 bases, and 25 bases separated the two germline ends. This CDR3 is built from 17 residues. The germline CDR1 and CDR2 sequences are MDHEN and SYDVKM. This chain's CDR3 is CASSFVGGTLSPREQYF. Here the CDR3 DNA reads TGTGCCAGCAGTTTCGTGGGCGGGACTCTCTCCCCTCGGGAGCAGTACTTC.

The rearrangement joins TRBV6-1 to TRBJ1-5, with D unresolved. The CDR3 spans 13 residues. Germline CDR1 and CDR2: MNHNS and SASEGT. With 0 bases removed from V and 6 bases from J, the gap between germline ends came to 6 bases. The CDR3 DNA reads TGTGCCAGCAGTGAAGCGCTAGGTCAGCCCCAGCATTTT. It codes for CASSEALGQPQHF.

This sequence joins TRBV7-2 and TRBJ2-1, with 7 bases aligning to TRBD2. Germline V lookup: CDR1 SGHTA, CDR2 FQGNSA. This CDR3 region has 14 residues. After removal of 2 bases from V and 6 bases from J, the junction contained 4 bases not matched to a gene. Here the CDR3 DNA reads TGTGCCAGCAGCTTAACGCGGGAGTCCAATGAGCAGTTCTTC. Its translation is CASSLTRESNEQFF.

There are a few counts of this clone. At the DNA level, this CDR3 is encoded by other sequences in the same sample as well. J is TRBJ2-1 and V is TRBV9; 7 bases fit TRBD2. Trimming at V came to 0 bases and at J to 0 bases, leaving 3 bases not matched to a gene. Germline V gene sequence: CDR1 SGDLS, CDR2 YYNGEE. This CDR3 has 16 amino acids. CDR3 sequence reads: CASSVGGSASYNEQFF. The CDR3, as DNA: TGTGCCAGCAGCGTAGGCGGGAGCGCCTCCTACAATGAGCAGTTCTTC. The complete variable domain, with remaining parts taken from reference TRBV9 and TRBJ2-1, reads DSGVTQTPKHLITATGQRVTLRCSPRSGDLSVYWYQQSLDQGLQFLIQYYNGEERAKGNILERFSAQQFPDLHSELNLSSLELGDSALYFCASSVGGSASYNEQFFGPGTRLTVL.

This chain joins TRBV5-5 and TRBJ2-6; TRBD2 is a possible D gene (6 bases). The CDR3 is 18 amino acids. Germline values: CDR1 SGHKS, CDR2 YYEKEE (reference sequence). Between the trimmed V and J ends, which lost 0 bases and 0 bases, there was a span of 13 bases. The CDR3 DNA reads TGTGCCAGCAGCTTGGTATCAGGGAGGAACTCTGGGGCCAACGTCCTGACTTTC. It codes for CASSLVSGRNSGANVLTF.

The chain recombines TRBV11-3 with TRBJ2-2; 10 bases agree with TRBD2. V lost 4 bases and J lost 5; bases outside the gene matches: 4. Germline V gene data show CDR1 as SGHNT and CDR2 as YENEEA. There are 15 residues in the CDR3. The DNA for the CDR3 is TGTGCCAGCAGCTCAGCGGGAGGGGGTACCGGGGAGCTGTTTTTT. Protein sequence: CASSSAGGGTGELFF.